Listed below are T cell receptor beta chains from one sample, sequenced in a study of OX40 agonist ivuxolimab in advanced cancers. The table came from immunoSEQ multiplex PCR; TCRdb's copy has only in-frame clones and leaves some out. The sample includes around 43,000 clones, more than 75% of them seen just once. The input for sequencing was CD4+ or CD8+ T cells sorted from blood, taken in a trial of the OX40 agonist ivuxolimab. These receptor sequences come from an adult with an advanced solid tumor such as melanoma, head and neck, liver or kidney cancer. The CDR3 runs from the conserved cysteine through the conserved F or W. The D gene is left open where the match is weak. Some rows mark clone size as missing; the rest say once, few, many or name a class of expanded clone.

cdr3_nt	cdr3_aa	j_call	v_call	clone_size	d_call
TGCGCCAGCAGGGCAGTCATGAACACTGAAGCTTTCTTT	CASRAVMNTEAFF	TRBJ1-1	TRBV4-1	.	.
TGTGCCAGCAGCTTGGCGGACAACACTGAAGCTTTCTTT	CASSLADNTEAFF	TRBJ1-1	TRBV5-6	few	.
TGTGCCAGTAGTATGGGGCTAGAAGCTTTCTTT	CASSMGLEAFF	TRBJ1-1	TRBV19	few	.
TGTGCCAGCAGCTTAGGGGGTGTCGCTGAAGCTTTCTTT	CASSLGGVAEAFF	TRBJ1-1	TRBV11-3	.	.
TGTGCCAGTAAAGACAGCCCTAATGAAAAACTGTTTTTT	CASKDSPNEKLFF	TRBJ1-4	TRBV19	.	.
TGTGCCTGGATTACCTACCCCAATGAAAAACTGTTTTTT	CAWITYPNEKLFF	TRBJ1-4	TRBV30	.	.
TGTGCCAGCAGCTCTAGTGGGCCATACGAGGGCTACACCTTC	CASSSSGPYEGYTF	TRBJ1-2	TRBV9	.	.
TGTGCCAGCAGCTTTCGAGAAACGAACTATGGCTACACCTTC	CASSFRETNYGYTF	TRBJ1-2	TRBV7-9	.	.
TGTGCCAGCAGTAAATTATCGAACACCGGGGAGCTGTTTTTT	CASSKLSNTGELFF	TRBJ2-2	TRBV6-5	.	.
TGTGCCAGCAGTTTATCCGGACGGAATAGAGCCAAAAACATTCAGTACTTC	CASSLSGRNRAKNIQYF	TRBJ2-4	TRBV27	once	.
TGTGCCAGCAGCGGGGACACTCGGATTTTCATGAACACTGAAGCTTTCTTT	CASSGDTRIFMNTEAFF	TRBJ1-1	TRBV7-9	.	.
TGTGCCAGCAGTGGACAGGGGGGTTATGAAGCTTTCTTT	CASSGQGGYEAFF	TRBJ1-1	TRBV6-5	.	TRBD1
TGTGCCAGCAGCACCCCGACGGATATGATACACATGAACACTGAAGCTTTCTTT	CASSTPTDMIHMNTEAFF	TRBJ1-1	TRBV7-9	once	.
TGTGCCAGCAGCCCCTCGACAGCAAAGAACACCGGGGAGCTGTTTTTT	CASSPSTAKNTGELFF	TRBJ2-2	TRBV13	.	.
TGTGCCAGCAGTCAAGGGGAGACCCAGTACTTC	CASSQGETQYF	TRBJ2-5	TRBV6-5	.	.
TGTGCCAGCAGCTTAACGGGACAGGTGAACACTGAAGCTTTCTTT	CASSLTGQVNTEAFF	TRBJ1-1	TRBV7-3	.	TRBD1
TGTGCCAGCAGCCCCCCGGTGAGGGCAAGTTTTTACGAGCAGTACTTC	CASSPPVRASFYEQYF	TRBJ2-7	TRBV5-5	.	.
TGTGCCAGCAGCCCTGTAGGGGTTGGAATCCAAGAGACCCAGTACTTC	CASSPVGVGIQETQYF	TRBJ2-5	TRBV5-6	.	.
TGTGCCAGCAGCCTGGGGGATAATGAGCAGTTCTTC	CASSLGDNEQFF	TRBJ2-1	TRBV11-2	.	.
TGTGCCAGCAGCCCCGAAGGGGGTAACACTGAAGCTTTCTTT	CASSPEGGNTEAFF	TRBJ1-1	TRBV13	.	.
TGTGCCAGCAGCGTAGGCGCAGTCCTAAATTCACCCCTCCACTTT	CASSVGAVLNSPLHF	TRBJ1-6	TRBV9	.	.
TGCAGCGTGCCGGGACAGGGTCAGTTCTTC	CSVPGQGQFF	TRBJ2-1	TRBV29-1	once	TRBD1
TGCGCCAGCAGCCAAGATAAGTGGGGCCCTGGAAACACCATATATTTT	CASSQDKWGPGNTIYF	TRBJ1-3	TRBV4-3	once	.
TGCGCCAGCAGCCAAGGAAGGGGCTCTGGAAACACCATATATTTT	CASSQGRGSGNTIYF	TRBJ1-3	TRBV4-3	.	.
TGTGCCAGCAGCTTAAGTCGGGGGGGCGAGCAGTACTTC	CASSLSRGGEQYF	TRBJ2-7	TRBV13	.	TRBD2
TGTGCCAGCGGCCGGGCCTCGGGGATAGGGACTGAAGCTTTCTTT	CASGRASGIGTEAFF	TRBJ1-1	TRBV2	.	.
TGTGCCAGCAGTTTGCGACAGAAGCCCTACGAGCAGTACTTC	CASSLRQKPYEQYF	TRBJ2-7	TRBV28	.	.
TGCGCCAGCAGCCAAGGAGGGGGCGGGCAGTTCTTC	CASSQGGGGQFF	TRBJ2-1	TRBV4-1	once	TRBD1
TGTGCCAGTAGTATGGGAGGCTCAACCACAGATACGCAGTATTTT	CASSMGGSTTDTQYF	TRBJ2-3	TRBV19	once	.
TGTGCCAGCAGTATCCTACAGGCTCGGGGCTACGAGCAGTACTTC	CASSILQARGYEQYF	TRBJ2-7	TRBV28	.	.
TGTGCCAGCAGCTTTCAGGGGGTTACAGACACCATATATTTT	CASSFQGVTDTIYF	TRBJ1-3	TRBV7-2	.	TRBD1
TGCAGCGTTGAAGGGTTGGACACCTACAATGAGCAGTTCTTC	CSVEGLDTYNEQFF	TRBJ2-1	TRBV29-1	.	.
TGTGCCAGCAGCTTAGCTCGAGGCCAGTCTAGCACCACAGATACGCAGTATTTT	CASSLARGQSSTTDTQYF	TRBJ2-3	TRBV11-2	.	.
TGCGCCAGGAGAAGCGGGGGACCCCGAGAGACCCAGTACTTC	CARRSGGPRETQYF	TRBJ2-5	TRBV10-1	.	TRBD2
TGTGCCAGCTCACCGGACGTTGGGGTCTATGGCTACACCTTC	CASSPDVGVYGYTF	TRBJ1-2	TRBV18	.	.
TGTGCCAGTAGTCCTCGCCCCGACAGAAATGAAGCTTTCTTT	CASSPRPDRNEAFF	TRBJ1-1	TRBV19	few	.
TGTGCCAGCAGCGTCTCCGCGGGAGCGATGAACACTGAAGCTTTCTTT	CASSVSAGAMNTEAFF	TRBJ1-1	TRBV9	.	.
TGTGCCACGGGGCGGGAGGGCCCCTCAGATACGCAGTATTTT	CATGREGPSDTQYF	TRBJ2-3	TRBV19	.	TRBD2
TGTGCCACGCCCCGGGAGGCAGACATGGCCAATGAGCAGTTCTTC	CATPREADMANEQFF	TRBJ2-1	TRBV5-8	few	TRBD2
TGCGCCAGCAGCCCGCGGAGGGGGGCTTCCAACTATGGCTACACCTTC	CASSPRRGASNYGYTF	TRBJ1-2	TRBV4-1	.	.
TGTGCCAGCTCCCAATTTCCGCAGTATTTT	CASSQFPQYF	TRBJ2-3	TRBV6-5	.	.
TGTGCCAGCAGCTCTACCGGGACAGGGGGGGGCGAGCAGTACTTC	CASSSTGTGGGEQYF	TRBJ2-7	TRBV11-2	once	TRBD1
TGTGCCAGCACCCAGGGGGTTTCCCCCTACGAGCAGTACTTC	CASTQGVSPYEQYF	TRBJ2-7	TRBV2	.	TRBD1
TGTGCCAGCAGCTTCGCCTCGACGGGCACTGAAGCTTTCTTT	CASSFASTGTEAFF	TRBJ1-1	TRBV7-2	.	.
TGTGCCAGCAGCTCCCGGACTAGTGGGGGTTCCTACAATGAGCAGTTCTTC	CASSSRTSGGSYNEQFF	TRBJ2-1	TRBV7-6	.	TRBD2
TGTGCCAGCAGTAAATCTCCCGGCGATCCTTACAATGAGCAGTTCTTC	CASSKSPGDPYNEQFF	TRBJ2-1	TRBV2	few	.
TGTGCCAGCAGCTTCAAGGGGGTTAGCAGCAATGAGCAGTTCTTC	CASSFKGVSSNEQFF	TRBJ2-1	TRBV9	.	.
TGTGCCAGCAGCTTGGGGTATAAGAGGTCCTACGAGCAGTACTTC	CASSLGYKRSYEQYF	TRBJ2-7	TRBV5-3	.	.
TGTGCCAGCAGTTACTTCCGTGGACAGGACTACGAGCAGTACTTC	CASSYFRGQDYEQYF	TRBJ2-7	TRBV6-5	.	TRBD1
TGTGCCAGCAGCTTAATGACCACTGAAGCTTTCTTT	CASSLMTTEAFF	TRBJ1-1	TRBV7-2	.	.
TGTGCCAGCAGCCCTCCGGGGCGGAAAGAGACCCAGTACTTC	CASSPPGRKETQYF	TRBJ2-5	TRBV7-2	once	.
TGTGCCAGCAGTTCAGGGGGCGAAGAGACCCAGTACTTC	CASSSGGEETQYF	TRBJ2-5	TRBV6-5	.	TRBD1